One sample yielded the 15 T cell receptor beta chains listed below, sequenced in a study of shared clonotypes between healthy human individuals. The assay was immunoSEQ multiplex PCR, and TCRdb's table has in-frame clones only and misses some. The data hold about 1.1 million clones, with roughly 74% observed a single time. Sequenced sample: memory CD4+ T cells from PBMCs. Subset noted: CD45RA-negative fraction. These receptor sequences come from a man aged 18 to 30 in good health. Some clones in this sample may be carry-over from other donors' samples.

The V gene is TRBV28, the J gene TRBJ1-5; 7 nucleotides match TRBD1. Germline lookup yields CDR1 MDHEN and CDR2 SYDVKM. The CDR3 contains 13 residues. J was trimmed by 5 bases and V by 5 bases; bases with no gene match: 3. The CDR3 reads CASSRTGDQPQHF. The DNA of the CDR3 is TGTGCCAGCAGTCGAACAGGGGATCAGCCCCAGCATTTT. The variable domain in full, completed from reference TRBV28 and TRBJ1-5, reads DVKVTQSSRYLVKRTGEKVFLECVQDMDHENMFWYRQDPGLGLRLIYFSYDVKMKEKGDIPEGYSVSREKKERFSLILESASTNQTSMYLCASSRTGDQPQHFGDGTRLSIL.

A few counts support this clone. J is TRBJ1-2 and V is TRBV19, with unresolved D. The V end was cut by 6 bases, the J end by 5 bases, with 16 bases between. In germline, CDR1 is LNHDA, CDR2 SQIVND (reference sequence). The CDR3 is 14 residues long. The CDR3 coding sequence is TGTGCCAGTAGGACCCTGGCGGCTGGGTATGGCTACACCTTC. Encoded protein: CASRTLAAGYGYTF.

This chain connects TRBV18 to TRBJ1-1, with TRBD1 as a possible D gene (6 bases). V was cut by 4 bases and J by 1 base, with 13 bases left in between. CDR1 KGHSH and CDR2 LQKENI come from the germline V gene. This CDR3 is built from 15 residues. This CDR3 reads CASSQTARGNTEAFF. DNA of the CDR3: TGTGCCAGCTCACAAACAGCCAGGGGGAACACTGAAGCTTTCTTT.

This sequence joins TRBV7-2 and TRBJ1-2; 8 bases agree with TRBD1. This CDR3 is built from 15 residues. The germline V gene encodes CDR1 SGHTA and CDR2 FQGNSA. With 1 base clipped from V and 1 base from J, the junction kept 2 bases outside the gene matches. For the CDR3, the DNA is TGTGCCAGCAGCTTAGTTGGACAGGGTAACTATGGCTACACCTTC. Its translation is CASSLVGQGNYGYTF.

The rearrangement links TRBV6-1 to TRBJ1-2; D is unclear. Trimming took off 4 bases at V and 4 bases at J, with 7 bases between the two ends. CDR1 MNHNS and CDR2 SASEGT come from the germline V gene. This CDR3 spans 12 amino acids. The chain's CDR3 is CASSVPSYGYTF. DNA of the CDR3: TGTGCCAGCAGTGTCCCCAGCTATGGCTACACCTTC.

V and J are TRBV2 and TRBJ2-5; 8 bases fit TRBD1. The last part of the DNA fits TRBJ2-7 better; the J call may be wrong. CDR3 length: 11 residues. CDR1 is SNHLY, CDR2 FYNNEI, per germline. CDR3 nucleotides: TGTGCCAGCATCCAGGGGGCCGAGCAGTACTTC. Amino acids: CASIQGAEQYF.

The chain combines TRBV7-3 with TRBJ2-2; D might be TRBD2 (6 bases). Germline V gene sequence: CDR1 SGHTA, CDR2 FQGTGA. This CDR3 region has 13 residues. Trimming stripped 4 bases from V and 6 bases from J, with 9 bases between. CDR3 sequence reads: CASSSTSPGELFF. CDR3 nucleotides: TGTGCCAGCAGCTCCACTAGCCCCGGGGAGCTGTTTTTT.

CDR3 nucleotide sequence: TGTGCCAGCTCAGACAGGGGAGGCACAGATACGCAGTATTTT. It specifies CASSDRGGTDTQYF. This sequence joins TRBV18 and TRBJ2-3; 8 nucleotides line up with TRBD1. Per germline, CDR1 KGHSH and CDR2 LQKENI. V trimming: 5 bases; J trimming: 1 base; junction bases outside the gene matches: 2. The CDR3 has 14 amino acids.

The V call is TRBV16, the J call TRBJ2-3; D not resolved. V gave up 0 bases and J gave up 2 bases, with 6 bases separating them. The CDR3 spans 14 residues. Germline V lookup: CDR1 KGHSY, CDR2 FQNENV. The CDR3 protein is CASSQSSLTDTQYF. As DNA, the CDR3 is TGTGCCAGCAGCCAATCCTCGCTCACAGATACGCAGTATTTT.

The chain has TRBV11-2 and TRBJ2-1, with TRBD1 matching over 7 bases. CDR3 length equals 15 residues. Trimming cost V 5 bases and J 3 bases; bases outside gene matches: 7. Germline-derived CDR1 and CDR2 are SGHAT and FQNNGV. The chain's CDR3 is CASSARQGNYNEQFF. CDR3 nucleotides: TGTGCCAGCAGCGCCCGACAGGGCAACTACAATGAGCAGTTCTTC.

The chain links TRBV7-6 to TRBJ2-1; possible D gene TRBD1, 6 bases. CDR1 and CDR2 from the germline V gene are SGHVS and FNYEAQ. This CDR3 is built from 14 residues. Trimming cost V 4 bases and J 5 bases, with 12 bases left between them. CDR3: CASSSWDTDNEQFF. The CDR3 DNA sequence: TGTGCCAGCAGCTCGTGGGACACTGACAATGAGCAGTTCTTC.

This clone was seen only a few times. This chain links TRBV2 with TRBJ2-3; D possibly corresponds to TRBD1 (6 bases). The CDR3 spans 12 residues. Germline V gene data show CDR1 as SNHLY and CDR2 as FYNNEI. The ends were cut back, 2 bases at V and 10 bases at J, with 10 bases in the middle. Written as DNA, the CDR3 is TGTGCCAGCAGTGAAACAGGGAGTTCGCAGTATTTT. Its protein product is CASSETGSSQYF.

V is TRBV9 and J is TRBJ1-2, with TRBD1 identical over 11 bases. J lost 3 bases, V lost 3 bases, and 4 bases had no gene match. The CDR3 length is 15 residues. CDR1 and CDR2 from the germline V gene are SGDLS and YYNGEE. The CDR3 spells CASSEGTGGYYGYTF. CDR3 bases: TGTGCCAGCAGCGAGGGGACAGGGGGTTACTATGGCTACACCTTC.

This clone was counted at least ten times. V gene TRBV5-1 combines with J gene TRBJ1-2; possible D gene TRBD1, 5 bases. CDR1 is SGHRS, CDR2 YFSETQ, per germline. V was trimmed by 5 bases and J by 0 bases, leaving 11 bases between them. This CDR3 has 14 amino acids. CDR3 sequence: CASSEGTSNYGYTF. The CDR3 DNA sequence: TGCGCCAGCAGTGAAGGGACCTCTAACTATGGCTACACCTTC.

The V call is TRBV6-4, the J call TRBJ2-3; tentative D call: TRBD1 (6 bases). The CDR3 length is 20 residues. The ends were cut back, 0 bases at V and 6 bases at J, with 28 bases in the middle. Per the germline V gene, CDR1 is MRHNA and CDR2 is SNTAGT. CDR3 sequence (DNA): TGTGCCAGCAGTGACTCCAAAGACGATCCGGGACACCCCCCGTGGGATACGCAGTATTTT. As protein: CASSDSKDDPGHPPWDTQYF.